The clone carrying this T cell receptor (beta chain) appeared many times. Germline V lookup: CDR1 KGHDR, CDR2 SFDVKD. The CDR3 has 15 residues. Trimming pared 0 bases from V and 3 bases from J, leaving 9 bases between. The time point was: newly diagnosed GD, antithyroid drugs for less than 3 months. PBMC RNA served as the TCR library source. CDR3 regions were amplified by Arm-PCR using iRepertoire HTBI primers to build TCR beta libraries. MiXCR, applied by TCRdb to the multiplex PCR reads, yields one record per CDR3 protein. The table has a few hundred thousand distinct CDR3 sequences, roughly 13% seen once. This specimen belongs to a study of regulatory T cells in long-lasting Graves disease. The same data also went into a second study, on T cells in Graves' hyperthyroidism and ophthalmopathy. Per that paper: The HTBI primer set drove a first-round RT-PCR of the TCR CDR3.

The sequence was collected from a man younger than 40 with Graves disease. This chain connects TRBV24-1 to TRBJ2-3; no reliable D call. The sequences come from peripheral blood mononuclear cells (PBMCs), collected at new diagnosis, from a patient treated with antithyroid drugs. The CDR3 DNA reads TGTGCCACCAGTGATTTGCAAGGAGTTACAGATACGCAGTATTTT. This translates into CATSDLQGVTDTQYF.